In its sample, the clone carrying this TCR beta chain was seen a few times. Its antigen is not known. Trimming removed 1 base at V and 1 base at J, with 13 bases between. The V gene's germline CDR1 is MGHRA and CDR2 YSYEKL. The CDR3 spans 16 residues. This record belongs to a study of T cells after yellow fever vaccination. Whole-study results and caveats: Peaking faster, on day 5 versus 15, the secondary response was nonetheless weaker. Most clones from primary vaccination were detected again post-booster (approximately 96% CD4, approximately 90% CD8).

TCRdb reprocessed the 5' RACE reads via MiXCR and lists one record per CDR3 protein. This sample yields approximately 610,000 distinct CDR3 sequences, of which about 17% are seen a single time; approximately 15% belongs to the top ten. The rearrangement joins TRBV4-1 to TRBJ2-5, with D perhaps TRBD1 or TRBD2 (5 bases each). The receptor was derived from a man younger than 35 who received the YFV17D yellow fever vaccine. The sequenced sample was PBMCs, obtained about 5 days after the first yellow fever vaccination. This CDR3 is CASSQGGEGLQETQYF. The CDR3 region has the DNA TGCGCCAGCAGCCAAGGGGGCGAGGGGCTCCAAGAGACCCAGTACTTC.